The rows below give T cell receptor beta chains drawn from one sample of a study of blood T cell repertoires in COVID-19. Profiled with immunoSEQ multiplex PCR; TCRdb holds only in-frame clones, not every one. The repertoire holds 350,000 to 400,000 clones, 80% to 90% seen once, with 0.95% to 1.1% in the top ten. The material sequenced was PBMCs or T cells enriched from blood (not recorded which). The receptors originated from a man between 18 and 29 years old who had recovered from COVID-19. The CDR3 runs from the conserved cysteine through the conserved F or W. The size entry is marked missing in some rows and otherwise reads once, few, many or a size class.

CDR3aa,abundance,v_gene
CASSPWNTGELFF,.,TRBV12-3/TRBV12-4
CASSYRNRGTEAFF,.,TRBV5-6
CASSEAGSGQPQHF,.,TRBV2
CASIQGTSGRQQFF,.,TRBV7-2
CASSFEGRRPGEAFF,.,TRBV5-1
CASSQESAGRAQYF,few,TRBV4-1
CASSPQANVLTF,.,TRBV6-5
CASSLMGTSSTDTQYF,.,TRBV5-1
CASSATGVALAEQYF,.,TRBV7-9
CASGNLASQETQYF,.,TRBV6-5
CASSLGSSGRLTDTQYF,.,TRBV5-4
CASSPGGSDTEAFF,once,TRBV9
CASSGGDGNTIYF,.,TRBV3-1/TRBV3-2
CASSYSGTGSWYEQYF,.,TRBV6-5
CASSRGGQNNSPLHF,.,TRBV28
CASSQDSSGRVNEQFF,.,TRBV4-2
CASSPRQDHSGNTIYF,.,TRBV18
CASSIGGTRDTYFTDTQYF,.,TRBV19
CASSGDSNNYGYTF,.,TRBV2
CASSLDDRGTEAFF,.,TRBV27
CASKKGLARTYEQYF,once,TRBV7-2
CSASRRTINTEAFF,.,TRBV20-1
CASSALGGQGFYEQYF,.,TRBV28
CASSPGGADTGELFF,.,TRBV18
CAIRRAGQEAGNQPQHF,once,TRBV7-9
CASTSQGLPYEQYF,.,TRBV28
CASREGSYGYTF,.,TRBV19
CASSKWLNSPLHF,.,TRBV5-4
CASSPGAENTGELFF,.,TRBV18
CASSPMGTYGNTIYF,.,TRBV13
CSASAGPTAGNSPLHF,.,TRBV20-1
CSVEEDYPNEQFF,.,TRBV29-1
CASSLGQGAGNTEAFF,.,TRBV5-1
CASSDPGVGGLPQHF,once,TRBV25-1
CASSSELAGQKYNEQFF,.,TRBV7-8
CASSPRTGANYGYTF,.,TRBV18
CASSPGTGKGGNTIYF,.,TRBV7-8
CASSTQGSFAEAFF,.,TRBV6-5
CASSYSMFHRRGARVTEAFF,.,TRBV6-2/TRBV6-3
CASSVEGGAQYF,.,TRBV9
CASGGDTYGYTF,.,TRBV25-1
CAISEAPGQGQYF,.,TRBV10-3
CASSLRQGVREQYF,.,TRBV11-2
CASSVTGAYEQYF,.,TRBV2
CASSQDEAEAPLHF,.,TRBV4-1
CASSSFGTGDYGYTF,.,TRBV6-2/TRBV6-3
CASSQVSNTIYF,.,TRBV3-1/TRBV3-2
CASSPEGAPTGNTIYF,.,TRBV9
CASSLRTSGKYSYNEQFF,.,TRBV5-6
CATKGGDGNYEQYF,.,TRBV10-3
CASSYSRTGYGYTF,.,TRBV6-5
CASSHRSEAFF,.,TRBV3-1/TRBV3-2